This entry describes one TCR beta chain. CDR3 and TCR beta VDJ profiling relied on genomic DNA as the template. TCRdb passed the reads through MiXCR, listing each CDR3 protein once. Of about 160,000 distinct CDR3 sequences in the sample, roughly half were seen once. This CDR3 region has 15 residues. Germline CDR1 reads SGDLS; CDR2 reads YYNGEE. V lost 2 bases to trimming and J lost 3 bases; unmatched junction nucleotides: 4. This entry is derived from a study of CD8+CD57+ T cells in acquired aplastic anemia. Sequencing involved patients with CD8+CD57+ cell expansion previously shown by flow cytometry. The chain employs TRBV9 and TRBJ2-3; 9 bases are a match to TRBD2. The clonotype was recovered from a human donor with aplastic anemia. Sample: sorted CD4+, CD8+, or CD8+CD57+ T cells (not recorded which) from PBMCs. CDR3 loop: CASSVAGGRTDTQYF. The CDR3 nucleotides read TGTGCCAGCAGCGTCGCGGGGGGGCGAACAGATACGCAGTATTTT.